The clone carrying this TCR beta chain was found a few times. Its antigen is currently unknown. TCRdb passed the multiplex PCR reads through MiXCR, listing each CDR3 protein once. This table holds 290,000 or so distinct CDR3 sequences, 30% found once. Breast cancer patients provided tissue from their axillary draining lymph nodes. CDR3 size: 16 residues. J gave up 5 bases and V 3 bases, and 13 bases lay outside the gene matches. CDR1 and CDR2 (germline): MNHNS, SASEGT. These data originate in a study of breast tumors, draining lymph nodes, adjacent tissues. Study outcomes and limitations: Tumor repertoires ranked between lymph nodes and nontumor tissue in diversity, with V and J gene preferences.

This receptor was obtained from a female donor with breast cancer. Some clones in this sample may be carry-over from other donors' samples. The chain joins TRBV6-1 to TRBJ2-7; 7 nucleotides line up with TRBD2. The sample consisted of axillary lymph node tissue. CDR3 DNA: TGTGCCAGCAGTGACAGTGGGGGGACTAAGATCCACGAGCAGTACTTC. Protein sequence: CASSDSGGTKIHEQYF.